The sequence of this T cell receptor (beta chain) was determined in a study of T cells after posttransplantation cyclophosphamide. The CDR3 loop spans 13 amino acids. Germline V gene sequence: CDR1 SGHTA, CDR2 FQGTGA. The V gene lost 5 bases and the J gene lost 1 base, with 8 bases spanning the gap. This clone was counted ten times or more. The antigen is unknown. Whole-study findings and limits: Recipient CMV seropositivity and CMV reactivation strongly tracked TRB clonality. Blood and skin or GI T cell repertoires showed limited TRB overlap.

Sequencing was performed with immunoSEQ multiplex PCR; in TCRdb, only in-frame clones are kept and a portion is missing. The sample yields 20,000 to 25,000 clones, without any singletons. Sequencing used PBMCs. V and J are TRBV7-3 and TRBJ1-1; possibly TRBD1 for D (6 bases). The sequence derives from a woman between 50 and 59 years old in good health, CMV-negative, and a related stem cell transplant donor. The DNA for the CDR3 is TGTGCCAGCAGCGAGGACAGGAACACTGAAGCTTTCTTT. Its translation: CASSEDRNTEAFF.